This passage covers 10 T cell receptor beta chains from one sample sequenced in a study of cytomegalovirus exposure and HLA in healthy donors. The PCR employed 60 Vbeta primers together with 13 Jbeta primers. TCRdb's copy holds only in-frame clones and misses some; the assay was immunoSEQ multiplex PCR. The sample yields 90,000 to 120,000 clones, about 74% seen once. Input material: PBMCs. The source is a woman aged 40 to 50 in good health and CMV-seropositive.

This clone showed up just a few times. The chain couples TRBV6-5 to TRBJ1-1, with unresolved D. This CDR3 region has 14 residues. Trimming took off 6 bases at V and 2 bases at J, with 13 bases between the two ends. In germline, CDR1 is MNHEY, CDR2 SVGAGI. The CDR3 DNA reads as TGTGCCAGCAGGTCGGCCAGCGGTAACACTGAAGCTTTCTTT. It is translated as CASRSASGNTEAFF.

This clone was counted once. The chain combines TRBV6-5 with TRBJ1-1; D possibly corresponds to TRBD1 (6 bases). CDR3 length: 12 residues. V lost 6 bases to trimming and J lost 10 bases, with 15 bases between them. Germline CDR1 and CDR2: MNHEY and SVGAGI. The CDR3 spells CASSQTTGTAFF. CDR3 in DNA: TGTGCCAGCAGCCAAACCACAGGGACAGCTTTCTTT.

The CDR3 nucleotides are TGTGCCAGCTCACCAATGGGAGAGGCTCCTGGCTACACCTTC. Its protein product is CASSPMGEAPGYTF. The J gene is TRBJ1-2, the V gene TRBV18, with no clear D. Germline assignment: CDR1 KGHSH and CDR2 LQKENI. The V and J ends lost 2 bases and 7 bases respectively, with 14 bases between them. CDR3 length equals 14 residues.

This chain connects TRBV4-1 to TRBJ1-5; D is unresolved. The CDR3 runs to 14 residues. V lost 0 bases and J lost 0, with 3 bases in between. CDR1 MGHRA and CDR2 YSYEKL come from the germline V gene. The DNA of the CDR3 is TGCGCCAGCAGCCAAGACGGTAGCAATCAGCCCCAGCATTTT. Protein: CASSQDGSNQPQHF.

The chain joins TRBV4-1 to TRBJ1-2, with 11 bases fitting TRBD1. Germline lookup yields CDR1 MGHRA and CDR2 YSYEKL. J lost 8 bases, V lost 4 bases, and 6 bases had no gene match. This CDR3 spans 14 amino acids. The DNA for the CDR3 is TGCGCCAGCAGCCCAGGACAGGGGGCTGGCGGCTACACCTTC. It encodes CASSPGQGAGGYTF.

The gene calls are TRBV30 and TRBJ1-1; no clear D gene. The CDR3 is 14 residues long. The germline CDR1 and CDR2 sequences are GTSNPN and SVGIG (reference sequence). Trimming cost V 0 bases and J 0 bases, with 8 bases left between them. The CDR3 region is CAWSVAAMNTEAFF. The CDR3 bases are TGTGCCTGGAGTGTTGCCGCTATGAACACTGAAGCTTTCTTT.

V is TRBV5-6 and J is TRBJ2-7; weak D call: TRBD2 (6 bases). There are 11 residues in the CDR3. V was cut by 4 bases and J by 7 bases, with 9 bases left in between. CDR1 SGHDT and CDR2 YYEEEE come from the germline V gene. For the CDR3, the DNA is TGTGCCAGCAGCCTAGCGACTGAGCAGTACTTC. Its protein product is CASSLATEQYF. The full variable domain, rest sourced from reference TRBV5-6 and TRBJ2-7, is DAGVTQSPTHLIKTRGQQVTLRCSPKSGHDTVSWYQQALGQGPQFIFQYYEEEERQRGNFPDRFSGHQFPNYSSELNVNALLLGDSALYLCASSLATEQYFGPGTRLTVT.

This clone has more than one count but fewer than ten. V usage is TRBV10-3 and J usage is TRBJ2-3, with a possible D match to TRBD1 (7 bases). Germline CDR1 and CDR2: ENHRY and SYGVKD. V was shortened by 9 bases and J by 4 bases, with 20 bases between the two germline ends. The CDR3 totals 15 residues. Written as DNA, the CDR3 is TGTGCCATAGGCGACAGGGAAAGCGGGTCAGATACGCAGTATTTT. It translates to CAIGDRESGSDTQYF.

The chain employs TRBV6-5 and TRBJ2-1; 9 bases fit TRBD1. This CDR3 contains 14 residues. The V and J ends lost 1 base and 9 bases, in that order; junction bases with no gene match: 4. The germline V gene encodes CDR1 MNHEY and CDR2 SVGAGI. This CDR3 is CASSYLQGAGEQFF. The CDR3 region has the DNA TGTGCCAGCAGTTACTTACAGGGGGCAGGTGAGCAGTTCTTC.

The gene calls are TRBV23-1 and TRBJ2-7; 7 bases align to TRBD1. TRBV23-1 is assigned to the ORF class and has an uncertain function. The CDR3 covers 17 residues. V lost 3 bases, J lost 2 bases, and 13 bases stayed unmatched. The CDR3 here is CASSHLIDRDTTYEQYF. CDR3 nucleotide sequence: TGCGCCAGCAGTCATCTCATCGACAGGGACACTACCTACGAGCAGTACTTC.